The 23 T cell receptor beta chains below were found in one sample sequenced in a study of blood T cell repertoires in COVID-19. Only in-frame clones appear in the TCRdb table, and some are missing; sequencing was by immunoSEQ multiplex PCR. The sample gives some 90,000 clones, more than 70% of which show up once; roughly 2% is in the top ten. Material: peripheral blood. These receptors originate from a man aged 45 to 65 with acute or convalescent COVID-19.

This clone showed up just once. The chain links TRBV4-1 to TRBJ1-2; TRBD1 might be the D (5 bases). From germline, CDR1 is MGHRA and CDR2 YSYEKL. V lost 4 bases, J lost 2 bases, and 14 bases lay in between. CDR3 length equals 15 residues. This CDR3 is CASSPVQGENYGYTF. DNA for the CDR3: TGCGCCAGCAGCCCGGTTCAGGGTGAGAACTATGGCTACACCTTC.

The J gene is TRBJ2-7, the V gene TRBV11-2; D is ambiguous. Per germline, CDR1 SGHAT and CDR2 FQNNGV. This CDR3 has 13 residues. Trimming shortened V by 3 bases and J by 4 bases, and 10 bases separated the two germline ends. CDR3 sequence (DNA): TGTGCCAGCAGCTTTAACAATAATTACGAGCAGTACTTC. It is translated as CASSFNNNYEQYF.

The CDR3 protein is CASSKDRGQGSPLHF. The CDR3 DNA reads as TGCGCCAGCAGCAAGGACAGGGGGCAGGGGTCACCCCTCCACTTT. V usage is TRBV5-1 and J usage is TRBJ1-6; 11 positions agree with TRBD1. The CDR3 covers 15 residues. CDR1 SGHRS and CDR2 YFSETQ come from the germline V gene. Trimming took 4 bases from V and 10 from J; bases not matched to a gene: 7.

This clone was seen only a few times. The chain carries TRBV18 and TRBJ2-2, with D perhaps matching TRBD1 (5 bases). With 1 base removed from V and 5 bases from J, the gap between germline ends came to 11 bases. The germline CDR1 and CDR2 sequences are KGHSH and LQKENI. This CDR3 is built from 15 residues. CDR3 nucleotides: TGTGCCAGCTCACCACTAGGGGCGAGAACCGGGGAGCTGTTTTTT. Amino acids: CASSPLGARTGELFF. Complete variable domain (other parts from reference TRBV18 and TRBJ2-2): NAGVMQNPRHLVRRRGQEARLRCSPMKGHSHVYWYRQLPEEGLKFMVYLQKENIIDESGMPKERFSAEFPKEGPSILRIQQVVRGDSAAYFCASSPLGARTGELFFGEGSRLTVL.

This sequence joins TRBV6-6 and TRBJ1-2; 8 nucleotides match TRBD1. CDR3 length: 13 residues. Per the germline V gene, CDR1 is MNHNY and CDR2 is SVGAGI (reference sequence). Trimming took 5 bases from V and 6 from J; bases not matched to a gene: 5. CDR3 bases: TGTGCCAGCAGTGGACAGGGAGGGGATGGCTACACCTTC. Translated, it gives CASSGQGGDGYTF.

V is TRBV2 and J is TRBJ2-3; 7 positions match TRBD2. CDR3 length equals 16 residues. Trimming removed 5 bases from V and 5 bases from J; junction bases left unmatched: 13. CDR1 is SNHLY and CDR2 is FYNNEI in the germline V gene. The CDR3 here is CASSWGGRARGDTQYF. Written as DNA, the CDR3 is TGTGCCAGCAGTTGGGGGGGGAGGGCCAGAGGAGATACGCAGTATTTT.

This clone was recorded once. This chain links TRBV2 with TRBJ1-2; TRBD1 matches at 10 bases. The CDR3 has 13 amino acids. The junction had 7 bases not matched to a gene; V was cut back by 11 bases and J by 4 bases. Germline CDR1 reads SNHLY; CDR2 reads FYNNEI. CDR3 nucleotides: TGTGCCGCGGCGGGACAGGGGTTCTATGGCTACACCTTC. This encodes CAAAGQGFYGYTF.

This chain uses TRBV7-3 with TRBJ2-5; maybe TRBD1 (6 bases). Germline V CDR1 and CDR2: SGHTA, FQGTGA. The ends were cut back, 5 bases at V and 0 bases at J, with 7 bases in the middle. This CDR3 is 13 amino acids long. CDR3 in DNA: TGTGCCAGCAGCGGACAGTACCAAGAGACCCAGTACTTC. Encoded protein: CASSGQYQETQYF.

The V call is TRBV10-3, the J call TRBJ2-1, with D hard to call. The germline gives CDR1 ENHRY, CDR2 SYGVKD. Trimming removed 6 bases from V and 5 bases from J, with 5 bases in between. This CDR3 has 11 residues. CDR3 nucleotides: TGTGCCATCAGCAACAACAATGAGCAGTTCTTC. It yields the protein CAISNNNEQFF.

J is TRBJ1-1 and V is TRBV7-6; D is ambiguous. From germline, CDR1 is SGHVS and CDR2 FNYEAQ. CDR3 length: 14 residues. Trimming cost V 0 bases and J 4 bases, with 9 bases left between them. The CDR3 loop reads CASSLAPRGTEAFF. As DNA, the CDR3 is TGTGCCAGCAGCTTAGCACCTCGGGGCACTGAAGCTTTCTTT. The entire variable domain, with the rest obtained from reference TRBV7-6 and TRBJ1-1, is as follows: GAGVSQSPRYKVTKRGQDVALRCDPISGHVSLYWYRQALGQGPEFLTYFNYEAQQDKSGLPNDRFSAERPEGSISTLTIQRTEQRDSAMYRCASSLAPRGTEAFFGQGTRLTVV.

CDR3: CASSQATTSGSPNEQFF. In nucleotides, the CDR3 is TGCGCCAGCAGCCAGGCTACTACTAGCGGGAGTCCCAATGAGCAGTTCTTC. This chain connects TRBV4-1 to TRBJ2-1; the match to TRBD2 covers 11 bases. This CDR3 region has 17 residues. Germline loops: CDR1 MGHRA, CDR2 YSYEKL. With V trimmed by 3 bases and J by 6 bases, 10 bases remained unmatched.

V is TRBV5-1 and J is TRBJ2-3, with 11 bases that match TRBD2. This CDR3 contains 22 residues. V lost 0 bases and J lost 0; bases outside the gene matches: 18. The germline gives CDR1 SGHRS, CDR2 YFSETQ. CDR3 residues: CASSLGRAAFIAGGSSTDTQYF. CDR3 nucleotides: TGCGCCAGCAGCTTGGGACGCGCCGCTTTCATAGCGGGGGGGTCTAGCACAGATACGCAGTATTTT.

Here the CDR3 reads CATSRDRQGDTIYF. In nucleotides, the CDR3 is TGTGCCACCAGCAGAGATCGGCAGGGTGACACCATATATTTT. This chain joins TRBV15 and TRBJ1-3; a weak D match, TRBD1 (5 bases). Germline V gene data show CDR1 as LNHNV and CDR2 as YYDKDF (reference sequence). The CDR3 covers 14 residues. Trimming shortened V by 0 bases and J by 8 bases, and 11 bases separated the two germline ends.

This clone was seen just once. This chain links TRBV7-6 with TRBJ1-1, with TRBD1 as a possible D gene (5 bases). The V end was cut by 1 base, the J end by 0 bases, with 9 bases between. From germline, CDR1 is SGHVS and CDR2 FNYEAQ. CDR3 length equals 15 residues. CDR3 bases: TGTGCCAGCAGCTTAGTGTCGGGGGTGAACACTGAAGCTTTCTTT. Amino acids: CASSLVSGVNTEAFF.

CDR3 DNA: TGTGCCAGCAGCTTTAGCGGGGGGCCGGACACCGGGGAGCTGTTTTTT. Translating gives CASSFSGGPDTGELFF. V gene TRBV7-3 combines with J gene TRBJ2-2, with 10 bases fitting TRBD2. J gave up 3 bases and V 3 bases, and 4 bases lay outside the gene matches. The length of the CDR3 is 16 residues. CDR1 and CDR2 (germline): SGHTA, FQGTGA.

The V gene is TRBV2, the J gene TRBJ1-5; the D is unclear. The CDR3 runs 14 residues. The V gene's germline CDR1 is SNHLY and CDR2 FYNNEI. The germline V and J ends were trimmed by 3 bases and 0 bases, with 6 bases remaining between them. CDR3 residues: CASSDSDSNQPQHF. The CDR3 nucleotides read TGTGCCAGCAGTGACTCAGATAGCAATCAGCCCCAGCATTTT.

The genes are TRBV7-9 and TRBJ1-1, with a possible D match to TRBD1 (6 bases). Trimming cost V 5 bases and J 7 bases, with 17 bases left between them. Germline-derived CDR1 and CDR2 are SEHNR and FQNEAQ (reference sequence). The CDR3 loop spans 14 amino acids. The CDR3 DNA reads TGTGCCAGCAGCCGTAATACAGGGACCCGTGAAGCTTTCTTT. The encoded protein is CASSRNTGTREAFF.

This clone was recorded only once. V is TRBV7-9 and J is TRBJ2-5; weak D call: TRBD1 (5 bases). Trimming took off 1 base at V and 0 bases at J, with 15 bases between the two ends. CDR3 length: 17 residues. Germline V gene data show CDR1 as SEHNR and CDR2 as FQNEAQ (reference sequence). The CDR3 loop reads CASSLGAGLANQETQYF. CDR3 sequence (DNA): TGTGCCAGCAGCTTAGGCGCAGGGTTAGCTAACCAAGAGACCCAGTACTTC.

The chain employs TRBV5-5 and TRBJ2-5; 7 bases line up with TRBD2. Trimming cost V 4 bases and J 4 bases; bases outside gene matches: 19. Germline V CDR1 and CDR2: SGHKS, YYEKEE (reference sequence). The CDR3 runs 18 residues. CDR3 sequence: CASSPNLRERGPGETQYF. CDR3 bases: TGTGCCAGCAGCCCCAACCTGCGAGAGCGGGGACCGGGAGAGACCCAGTACTTC.

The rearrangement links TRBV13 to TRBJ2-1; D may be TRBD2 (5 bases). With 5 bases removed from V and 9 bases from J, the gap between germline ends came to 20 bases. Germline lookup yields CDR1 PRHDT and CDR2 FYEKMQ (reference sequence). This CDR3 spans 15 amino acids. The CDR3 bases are TGTGCCAGCAGCCCTTGGGGAGACATTGTTGGTGAGCAGTTCTTC. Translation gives CASSPWGDIVGEQFF.

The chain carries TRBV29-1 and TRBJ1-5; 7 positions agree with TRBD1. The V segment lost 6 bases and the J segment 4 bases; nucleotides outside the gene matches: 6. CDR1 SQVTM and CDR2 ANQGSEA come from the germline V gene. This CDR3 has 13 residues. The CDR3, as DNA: TGCAGCGTCTCCGACAGGGTGAATCAGCCCCAGCATTTT. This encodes CSVSDRVNQPQHF.

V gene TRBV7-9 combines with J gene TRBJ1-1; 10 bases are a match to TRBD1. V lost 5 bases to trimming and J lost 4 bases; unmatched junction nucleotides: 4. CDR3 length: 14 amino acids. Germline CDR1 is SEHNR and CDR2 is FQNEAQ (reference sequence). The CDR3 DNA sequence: TGTGCCAGCAGCAGGGGACAGGGGTTCACTGAAGCTTTCTTT. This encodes CASSRGQGFTEAFF.

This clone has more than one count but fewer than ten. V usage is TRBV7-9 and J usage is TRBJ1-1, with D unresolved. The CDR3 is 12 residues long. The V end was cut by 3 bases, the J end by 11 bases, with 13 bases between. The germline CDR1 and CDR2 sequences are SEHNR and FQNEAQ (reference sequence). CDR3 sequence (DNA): TGTGCCAGCAGCTTCCCCCAGTCGCAGGCTTTCTTT. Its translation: CASSFPQSQAFF.